This T cell receptor (beta chain) stems from a study of CD8 T cells in ankylosing spondylitis. The sample holds many counts of this clonotype. Its antigen is still unknown. Each TCR beta library was made by quantitative 5'-RACE that incorporated molecular barcodes. TCRdb recomputed calls from the 5' RACE reads with MiXCR, one row per CDR3 protein. The sample consists of 220,000 or so distinct CDR3 sequences, roughly a tenth of them appearing once. Trimming cost V 4 bases and J 2 bases; bases outside gene matches: 6. Germline V gene lookup returns CDR1 SGHRS and CDR2 YFSETQ. There are 14 residues in the CDR3. Points from the study as a whole: Significant enrichment of disease-linked clones was reported in matched ankylosing spondylitis synovial fluid. In ankylosing spondylitis blood, a motif of eight highly homologous TCR beta variants appeared characteristic.

The receptor was derived from a male donor with ankylosing spondylitis or in good health (not recorded which). The rearrangement uses TRBV5-1 and TRBJ2-7; TRBD1 aligns across 7 bases. Source material: blood, either unsorted or a sorted T cell fraction (not recorded which). In DNA form, the CDR3 reads TGCGCCAGCAGCAGGGGACAGAGAGCCTACGAGCAGTACTTC. Amino acid sequence: CASSRGQRAYEQYF.